These T cell receptor beta chains were read from a single sample in a study of CD8 T cells in Susac syndrome. TCRdb itself ran the immunoSEQ multiplex PCR reads through MiXCR, one entry per CDR3 protein. The sample contains 110,000 to 150,000 distinct CDR3 sequences, approximately 95% of which appear only once. What was sequenced was CD8+ T cells from PBMCs. Every receptor here comes from a human donor in good health. Each CDR3 is given with its conserved first and last residue. The order of the fields is V gene, J gene, CDR3 length, clone size, D gene, CDR3 DNA, CDR3 protein. D genes are given only for firm matches. Where a row states a size, it is once, few, many or the class of an expanded clone; other rows omit it.

>TRBV29-1|TRBJ2-7|12|-|-
TGCAGCGTTGGCTATCGGGGCTACGAGCAGTACTTC
CSVGYRGYEQYF
>TRBV7-8|TRBJ2-2|19|once|TRBD2
TGTGCCAGCAGCTTAGAGGGCCTGGAAGCGGGAGGGCCGGCCGGGGAGCTGTTTTTT
CASSLEGLEAGGPAGELFF
>TRBV30|TRBJ2-3|10|-|-
TGTGCCTGGGGCCTATATACGCAGTATTTT
CAWGLYTQYF
>TRBV4-2|TRBJ1-1|13|-|TRBD1
TGTGCCAGCATGACAGGGGGGAACACTGAAGCTTTCTTT
CASMTGGNTEAFF
>TRBV5-8|TRBJ2-5|13|-|-
TGTGCCAGCAGCTTGATCGCGAGGGAGACCCAGTACTTC
CASSLIARETQYF
>TRBV20-1|TRBJ2-2|17|-|-
TGCAGTGCTAGAAACCCAGGCGACGAATCAAACACCGGGGAGCTGTTTTTT
CSARNPGDESNTGELFF
>TRBV30|TRBJ1-1|12|-|-
TGTGCCTGGAGTGAGAGATACACTGAAGCTTTCTTT
CAWSERYTEAFF
>TRBV4-1|TRBJ2-3|18|-|-
TGCGCCAGCAGCCAAGCTTACGGGGCCAGCCAAGGCACAGATACGCAGTATTTT
CASSQAYGASQGTDTQYF
>TRBV7-9|TRBJ2-1|15|-|-
TGTGCCAGCAGCTCCGGGGACCGGGGCAGGGTCGAGCAGTTCTTC
CASSSGDRGRVEQFF
>TRBV20-1|TRBJ2-7|17|-|-
TGCAGTGCTAGAGATCTTTTTGGCGGCGGGAATGCCTACGAGCAGTACTTC
CSARDLFGGGNAYEQYF
>TRBV4-3|TRBJ2-1|15|-|-
TGCGCCAGCAGCCAAGATGTAGGGGGGACAAATGAGCAGTTCTTC
CASSQDVGGTNEQFF